A single sample is the source of the 21 T cell receptor beta chains below, sequenced in a study of blood T cell repertoires in COVID-19. Sequenced by immunoSEQ multiplex PCR; TCRdb stores in-frame clones only, minus some. The table lists about 98,000 clones, around 87% of them singletons. Material: peripheral blood. The receptors here all came from a woman aged 50 to 65 with COVID-19, enrolled during active disease.

The J gene is TRBJ1-3, the V gene TRBV11-2, with D maybe TRBD1 (6 bases). The CDR3 covers 16 residues. V gave up 1 base and J gave up 0 bases, with 10 bases separating them. Germline lookup yields CDR1 SGHAT and CDR2 FQNNGV. CDR3 sequence (DNA): TGTGCCAGCAGCTTAGGAGGACAGCACTCTGGAAACACCATATATTTT. Translating it yields CASSLGGQHSGNTIYF. Full variable domain (remainder filled in from reference TRBV11-2 and TRBJ1-3): EAGVAQSPRYKIIEKRQSVAFWCNPISGHATLYWYQQILGQGPKLLIQFQNNGVVDDSQLPKDRFSAERLKGVDSTLKIQPAKLEDSAVYLCASSLGGQHSGNTIYFGEGSWLTVV.

The chain is built from TRBV5-4 and TRBJ2-1; 7 nucleotides match TRBD1. The CDR3 extends over 17 amino acids. In germline, CDR1 is SGHNT, CDR2 YYREEE (reference sequence). V shed 4 bases and J 2 bases; nucleotides not matched to a gene: 12. CDR3 DNA sequence: TGTGCCAGCAGCACCTTGGGACAGACTAAGGCCTACAATGAGCAGTTCTTC. Protein product: CASSTLGQTKAYNEQFF.

The V call is TRBV19, the J call TRBJ1-5; 8 bases map to TRBD1. Germline V gene data show CDR1 as LNHDA and CDR2 as SQIVND (reference sequence). This CDR3 is 15 amino acids long. After removal of 4 bases from V and 7 bases from J, the junction contained 9 bases not matched to a gene. The CDR3, as DNA: TGTGCCAGTAGTAGAATCCAGGGGGCTGGGCAGCCCCAGCATTTT. This encodes CASSRIQGAGQPQHF.

This chain links TRBV5-1 with TRBJ2-5, with 9 bases fitting TRBD1. With V trimmed by 4 bases and J by 3 bases, 7 bases remained unmatched. The CDR3 sequence is 15 residues long. Germline lookup yields CDR1 SGHRS and CDR2 YFSETQ. Here the CDR3 reads CASSPRQGGKETQYF. CDR3 DNA: TGCGCCAGCAGCCCGAGACAGGGGGGAAAAGAGACCCAGTACTTC.

This clone was counted between two and nine times. This chain joins TRBV7-9 and TRBJ1-6, with D perhaps matching TRBD1 (6 bases). The germline CDR1 and CDR2 sequences are SEHNR and FQNEAQ (reference sequence). CDR3 length equals 15 residues. Trimming pared 6 bases from V and 6 bases from J, leaving 15 bases between. The CDR3 nucleotides read TGTGCCAGCAGGTCCGGCAGGGGTGCTAATTCACCCCTCCACTTT. Protein: CASRSGRGANSPLHF.

The V call is TRBV30, the J call TRBJ2-5; D is perhaps TRBD1 (6 bases). CDR1 is GTSNPN, CDR2 SVGIG, per germline (reference sequence). The V and J ends lost 1 base and 4 bases respectively, with 13 bases between them. This CDR3 has 14 amino acids. CDR3 nucleotide sequence: TGTGCCTGGAGTGCCCAGACAGGCGGAGAGACCCAGTACTTC. Translation: CAWSAQTGGETQYF.

This clone was seen once. The J gene is TRBJ2-5, the V gene TRBV6-1, with D hard to call. CDR1 is MNHNS and CDR2 is SASEGT in the germline V gene. The CDR3 sequence is 12 residues long. Deletions cut 1 base from V and 5 bases from J, with 5 bases between. The CDR3 sequence: CASSEVGETQYF. For the CDR3, the DNA is TGTGCCAGCAGTGAAGTGGGCGAGACCCAGTACTTC.

The DNA of the CDR3 is TGTGCCAGCAGCTTAGACGCTAGCTCTGGAAACACCATATATTTT. Translated, it gives CASSLDASSGNTIYF. The chain combines TRBV7-6 with TRBJ1-3; D ambiguous. Germline V CDR1 and CDR2: SGHVS, FNYEAQ. This CDR3 contains 15 residues. The V end was cut by 1 base, the J end by 0 bases, with 7 bases between.

The CDR3 sequence is CASSPRQGALPNYGYTF. CDR3 sequence (DNA): TGTGCCAGCAGCCCCCGACAGGGTGCGCTCCCTAACTATGGCTACACCTTC. The rearrangement links TRBV5-5 to TRBJ1-2, with 7 bases fitting TRBD1. This CDR3 comprises 17 residues. J was trimmed by 0 bases and V by 4 bases; bases with no gene match: 12. Germline loops: CDR1 SGHKS, CDR2 YYEKEE (reference sequence).

This chain links TRBV7-6 with TRBJ2-7; 9 bases are shared with TRBD1. This CDR3 is built from 14 residues. J was trimmed by 6 bases and V by 5 bases; bases with no gene match: 8. Germline V CDR1 and CDR2: SGHVS, FNYEAQ. The CDR3 here is CASSTRDRASEQYF. DNA of the CDR3: TGTGCCAGCAGCACCCGGGACAGGGCCTCCGAGCAGTACTTC.

The rearrangement links TRBV30 to TRBJ1-3; no definite D call. In germline, CDR1 is GTSNPN, CDR2 SVGIG (reference sequence). The CDR3 length is 17 residues. The V gene lost 2 bases and the J gene lost 0 bases, with 17 bases spanning the gap. CDR3 protein: CAWSHLAGPSSGNTIYF. CDR3 bases: TGTGCCTGGAGTCACCTCGCTGGCCCAAGCTCTGGAAACACCATATATTTT.

The rearrangement links TRBV2 to TRBJ1-1; no reliable D call. V lost 3 bases, J lost 10 bases, and 12 bases lay in between. There are 12 residues in the CDR3. In germline, CDR1 is SNHLY, CDR2 FYNNEI. The DNA for the CDR3 is TGTGCCAGCAGTGAGGCCGGGGTCGTAGCTTTCTTT. Amino acid sequence: CASSEAGVVAFF.

This chain uses TRBV4-3 with TRBJ2-1, with 7 bases matching TRBD1. The CDR3 covers 19 residues. The V segment lost 1 base and the J segment 7 bases; nucleotides outside the gene matches: 19. Germline lookup yields CDR1 LGHNA and CDR2 YSLEER. The CDR3 reads CASSQVGERGLLFGNEQFF. The CDR3 bases are TGCGCCAGCAGCCAAGTGGGAGAGAGGGGGCTCCTATTCGGTAATGAGCAGTTCTTC.

The chain joins TRBV20-1 to TRBJ2-7; D is ambiguous. V shed 6 bases and J shed 2 bases, with 8 bases lying between them. Germline CDR1 DFQATT, CDR2 SNEGSKA (reference sequence). The CDR3 contains 11 residues. The CDR3 loop reads CSAPSPYEQYF. The CDR3 DNA reads TGCAGTGCCCCTTCCCCCTACGAGCAGTACTTC.

The CDR3 is CASSVWWGGRNEQFF. The CDR3 nucleotides are TGTGCCAGCAGCGTATGGTGGGGGGGCCGAAATGAGCAGTTCTTC. The chain couples TRBV9 to TRBJ2-1, with D tentatively TRBD2 (7 bases). V lost 1 base and J 7 bases, leaving 15 bases between the germline ends. The CDR3 length is 15 residues. CDR1 SGDLS and CDR2 YYNGEE come from the germline V gene.

The CDR3 reads CASSVETETQYF. The CDR3 DNA reads TGTGCCAGCAGTGTCGAGACTGAGACCCAGTACTTC. The gene calls are TRBV25-1 and TRBJ2-5; D remains unclear. The V gene's germline CDR1 is MGHDK and CDR2 SYGVNS. The length of the CDR3 is 12 residues. The germline V and J ends were trimmed by 4 bases and 5 bases, with 8 bases remaining between them. Using reference TRBV25-1 and TRBJ2-5 for the parts outside the CDR3, the full variable domain is EADIYQTPRYLVIGTGKKITLECSQTMGHDKMYWYQQDPGMELHLIHYSYGVNSTEKGDLSSESTVSRIRTEHFPLTLESARPSHTSQYLCASSVETETQYFGPGTRLLVL.

This chain joins TRBV24-1 and TRBJ2-1; the match to TRBD2 covers 9 bases. The CDR3 covers 15 residues. Germline loops: CDR1 KGHDR, CDR2 SFDVKD. The trim removed 3 bases at V and 4 bases at J, leaving 3 bases unmatched. CDR3 region: CATSDIAGDYNEQFF. For the CDR3, the DNA is TGTGCCACCAGTGATATAGCGGGGGATTACAATGAGCAGTTCTTC.

For this clone: Other DNA sequences within the sample encode an identical CDR3. The V and J genes are TRBV29-1 and TRBJ1-2; D may be TRBD1 (5 bases). Per the germline V gene, CDR1 is SQVTM and CDR2 is ANQGSEA. Trimming took off 7 bases at V and 3 bases at J, with 15 bases between the two ends. CDR3 size: 13 residues. CDR3 DNA: TGCAGCGGAACCCTGGGGCTGTACTATGGCTACACCTTC. Protein: CSGTLGLYYGYTF.

To note about this clone: Other DNA variants within this sample encode the same CDR3. This chain connects TRBV27 to TRBJ1-1; TRBD1 agrees at 8 bases. CDR1 and CDR2 (germline): MNHEY, SMNVEV (reference sequence). With 5 bases clipped from V and 1 base from J, the junction kept 3 bases outside the gene matches. The CDR3 covers 14 residues. CDR3 DNA: TGTGCCAGCAGTCTGGGACAGGCGAACACTGAAGCTTTCTTT. Translated, it gives CASSLGQANTEAFF.

Worth noting for this clone: Mismatch with germline at one junction end may stem from a read error. The CDR3 sequence: CASSGGTGNQLF. The CDR3 nucleotides read TGTGCCAGCAGTGGCGGGACAGGGAATCAGCTCTTC. The rearrangement joins TRBV2 to TRBJ2-7; 9 nucleotides align to TRBD1. This CDR3 region has 12 residues. Per germline, CDR1 SNHLY and CDR2 FYNNEI.

The chain recombines TRBV4-1 with TRBJ1-2, with 7 bases identical to TRBD1. Germline CDR1 is MGHRA and CDR2 is YSYEKL. J gave up 3 bases and V 4 bases, and 11 bases lay outside the gene matches. This CDR3 comprises 16 residues. The CDR3 reads CASSPGRQGLDYGYTF. CDR3 bases: TGCGCCAGCAGCCCCGGCCGACAGGGCTTGGACTATGGCTACACCTTC.